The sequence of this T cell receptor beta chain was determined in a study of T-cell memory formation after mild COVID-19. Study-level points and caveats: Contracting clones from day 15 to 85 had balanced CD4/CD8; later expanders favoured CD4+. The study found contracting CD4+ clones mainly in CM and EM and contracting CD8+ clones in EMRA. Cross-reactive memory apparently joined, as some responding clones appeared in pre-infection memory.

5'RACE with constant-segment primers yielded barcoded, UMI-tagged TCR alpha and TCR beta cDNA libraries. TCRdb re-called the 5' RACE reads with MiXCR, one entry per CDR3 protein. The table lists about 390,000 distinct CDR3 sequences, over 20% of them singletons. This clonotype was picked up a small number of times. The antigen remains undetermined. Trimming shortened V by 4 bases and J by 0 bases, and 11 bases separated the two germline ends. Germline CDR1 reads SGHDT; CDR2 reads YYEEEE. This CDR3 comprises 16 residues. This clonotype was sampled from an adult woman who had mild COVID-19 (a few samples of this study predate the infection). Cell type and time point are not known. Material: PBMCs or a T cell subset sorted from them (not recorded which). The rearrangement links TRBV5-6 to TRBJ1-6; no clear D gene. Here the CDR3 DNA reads TGTGCCAGCAGCCGAGGCAAGAGCTCCTATAATTCACCCCTCCACTTT. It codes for CASSRGKSSYNSPLHF. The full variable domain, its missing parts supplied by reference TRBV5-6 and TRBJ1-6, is DAGVTQSPTHLIKTRGQQVTLRCSPKSGHDTVSWYQQALGQGPQFIFQYYEEEERQRGNFPDRFSGHQFPNYSSELNVNALLLGDSALYLCASSRGKSSYNSPLHFGNGTRLTVT.